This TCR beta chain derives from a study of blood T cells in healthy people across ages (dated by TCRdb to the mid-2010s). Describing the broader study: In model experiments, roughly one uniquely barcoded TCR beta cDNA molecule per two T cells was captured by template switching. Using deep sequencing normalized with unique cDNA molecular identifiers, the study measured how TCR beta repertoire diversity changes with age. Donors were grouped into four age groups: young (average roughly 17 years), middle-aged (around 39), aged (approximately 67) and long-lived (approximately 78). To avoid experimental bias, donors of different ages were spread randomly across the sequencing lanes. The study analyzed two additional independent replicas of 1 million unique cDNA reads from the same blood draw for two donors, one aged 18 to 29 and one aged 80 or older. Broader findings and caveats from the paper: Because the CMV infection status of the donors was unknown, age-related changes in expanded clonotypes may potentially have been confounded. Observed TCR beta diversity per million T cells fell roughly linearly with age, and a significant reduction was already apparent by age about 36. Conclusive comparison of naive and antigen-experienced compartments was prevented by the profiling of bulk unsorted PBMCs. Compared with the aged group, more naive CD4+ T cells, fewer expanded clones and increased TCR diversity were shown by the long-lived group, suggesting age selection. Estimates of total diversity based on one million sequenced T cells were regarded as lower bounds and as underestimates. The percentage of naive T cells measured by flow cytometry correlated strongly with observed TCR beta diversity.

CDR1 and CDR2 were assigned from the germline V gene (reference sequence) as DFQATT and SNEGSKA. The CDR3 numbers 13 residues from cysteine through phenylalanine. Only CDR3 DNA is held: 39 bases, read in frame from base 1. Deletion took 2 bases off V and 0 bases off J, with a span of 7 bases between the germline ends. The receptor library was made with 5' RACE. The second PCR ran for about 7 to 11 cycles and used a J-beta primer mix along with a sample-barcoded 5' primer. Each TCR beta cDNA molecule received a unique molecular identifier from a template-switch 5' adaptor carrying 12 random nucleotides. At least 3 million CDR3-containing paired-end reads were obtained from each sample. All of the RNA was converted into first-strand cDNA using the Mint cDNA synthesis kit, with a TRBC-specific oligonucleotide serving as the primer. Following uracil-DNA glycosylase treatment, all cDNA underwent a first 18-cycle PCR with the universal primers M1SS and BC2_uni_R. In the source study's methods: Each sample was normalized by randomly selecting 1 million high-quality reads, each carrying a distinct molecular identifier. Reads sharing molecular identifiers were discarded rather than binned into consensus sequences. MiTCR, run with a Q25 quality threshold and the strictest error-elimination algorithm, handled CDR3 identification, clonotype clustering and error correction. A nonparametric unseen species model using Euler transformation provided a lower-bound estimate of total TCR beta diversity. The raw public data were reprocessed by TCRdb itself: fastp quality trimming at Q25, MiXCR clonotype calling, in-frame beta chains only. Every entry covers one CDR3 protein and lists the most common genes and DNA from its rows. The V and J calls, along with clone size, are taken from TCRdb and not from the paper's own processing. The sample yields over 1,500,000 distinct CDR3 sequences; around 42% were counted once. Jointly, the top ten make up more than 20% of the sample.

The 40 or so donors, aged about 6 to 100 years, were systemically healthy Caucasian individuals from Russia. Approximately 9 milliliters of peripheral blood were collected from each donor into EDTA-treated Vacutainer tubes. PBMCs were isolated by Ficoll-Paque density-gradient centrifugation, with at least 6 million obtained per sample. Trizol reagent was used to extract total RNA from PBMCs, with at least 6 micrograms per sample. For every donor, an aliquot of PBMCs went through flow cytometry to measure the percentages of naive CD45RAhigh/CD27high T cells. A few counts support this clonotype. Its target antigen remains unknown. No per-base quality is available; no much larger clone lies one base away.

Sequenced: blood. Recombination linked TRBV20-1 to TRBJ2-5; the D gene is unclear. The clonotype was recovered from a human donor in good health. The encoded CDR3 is CSARWRYQETQYF. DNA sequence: TGCAGTGCTAGATGGCGGTACCAAGAGACCCAGTACTTC.